Below, one TCR beta chain is given with its context. As yet, its antigen is unknown. The record originates from a study of T-cell memory formation after mild COVID-19. Background on the study: There were largely donor-specific TCR clusters.

Study-level points and caveats: While clones contracting from day 15 to 85 were balanced between CD4 and CD8, later expanders leaned CD4+.

TCRdb re-derived calls from the 5' RACE reads in MiXCR, one entry per CDR3 protein. The sample carries 190,000 or so distinct CDR3 sequences, more than 25% recorded once. The source of this sequence is an adult woman who had mild COVID-19 (a few samples of this study predate the infection). Cell type and time point are not known. The sample consisted of PBMCs or a T cell subset sorted from them (not recorded which).

This chain's CDR3 is CASSARQETFNSNQPQHF. The CDR3, as DNA: TGTGCCAGCAGCGCCCGACAGGAGACCTTTAATAGCAATCAGCCCCAGCATTTT. The V and J genes are TRBV7-8 and TRBJ1-5, with TRBD1 as a possible D gene (6 bases). This CDR3 comprises 18 residues. Germline lookup yields CDR1 SGHVS and CDR2 FQNEAQ. V dropped 5 bases and J dropped 0 bases, with 20 bases sitting between them.